Listed below are T cell receptor beta chains from one sample, sequenced in a study of cytomegalovirus exposure and HLA in healthy donors. Generated by immunoSEQ multiplex PCR, the TCRdb table keeps only in-frame clones and is missing some. The sample yields about 82,000 clones, roughly four fifths seen once. The material sequenced was PBMCs. These receptors were collected from a human donor in good health. CDR3s include the opening cysteine and the closing phenylalanine or tryptophan. The D gene is left open where the match is weak. Rows may omit the clone size; those that give it use once, few, many or a size class.

v_call: TRBV11-2
clone_size: .
j_call: TRBJ1-5
d_call: .
cdr3_aa: CASSLRQSNQPQHF
cdr3_nt: TGTGCCAGCAGCTTACGACAGAGCAATCAGCCCCAGCATTTT

v_call: TRBV5-1
clone_size: .
j_call: TRBJ2-7
d_call: .
cdr3_aa: CASSNGPAILSSYEQYF
cdr3_nt: TGCGCCAGCAGCAATGGTCCCGCAATTTTGAGCTCCTACGAGCAGTACTTC

v_call: TRBV5-6
clone_size: .
j_call: TRBJ2-2
d_call: TRBD2
cdr3_aa: CASSPALRRGGLGGELFF
cdr3_nt: TGTGCCAGCAGCCCAGCCCTTCGGCGGGGGGGCCTGGGCGGGGAGCTGTTTTTT

v_call: TRBV7-9
clone_size: .
j_call: TRBJ1-3
d_call: TRBD1
cdr3_aa: CASSSDRGANTIYF
cdr3_nt: TGTGCCAGCAGCTCCGACAGGGGCGCAAACACCATATATTTT

v_call: TRBV10-2
clone_size: once
j_call: TRBJ2-7
d_call: .
cdr3_aa: CASRDPGATYEQYF
cdr3_nt: TGCGCCAGCAGAGACCCGGGAGCCACCTACGAGCAGTACTTC

v_call: TRBV27
clone_size: .
j_call: TRBJ2-7
d_call: .
cdr3_aa: CASRPGGGPSF
cdr3_nt: TGTGCCAGCAGGCCTGGGGGGGGGCCCTCCTTC

v_call: TRBV4-2
clone_size: .
j_call: TRBJ2-7
d_call: TRBD2
cdr3_aa: CASSQEQRDSYEQYF
cdr3_nt: TGTGCCAGCAGCCAAGAACAGCGGGACTCCTACGAGCAGTACTTC

v_call: TRBV6-1
clone_size: .
j_call: TRBJ2-3
d_call: TRBD1
cdr3_aa: CASSEGTGGPDTQYF
cdr3_nt: TGTGCCAGCAGTGAAGGGACAGGGGGACCAGATACGCAGTATTTT

v_call: TRBV9
clone_size: .
j_call: TRBJ1-5
d_call: .
cdr3_aa: CASSVNLGGDQPQHF
cdr3_nt: TGTGCCAGCAGCGTGAACCTGGGAGGGGATCAGCCCCAGCATTTT

v_call: TRBV9
clone_size: .
j_call: TRBJ2-7
d_call: TRBD1
cdr3_aa: CASSVGTAAYEQYF
cdr3_nt: TGTGCCAGCAGCGTGGGGACAGCCGCCTACGAGCAGTACTTC

v_call: TRBV15
clone_size: .
j_call: TRBJ2-5
d_call: .
cdr3_aa: CATSRVAQGGPETQYF
cdr3_nt: TGTGCCACCAGCAGAGTGGCACAGGGGGGGCCGGAGACCCAGTACTTC

v_call: TRBV2
clone_size: .
j_call: TRBJ2-1
d_call: .
cdr3_aa: CASSEGRNSYNEQFF
cdr3_nt: TGTGCCAGCAGTGAAGGGCGGAACTCCTACAATGAGCAGTTCTTC

v_call: TRBV6-6
clone_size: .
j_call: TRBJ2-3
d_call: .
cdr3_aa: CASSYPKRSTDTQYF
cdr3_nt: TGTGCCAGCAGTTACCCGAAGAGGAGCACAGATACGCAGTATTTT

v_call: TRBV27
clone_size: .
j_call: TRBJ1-5
d_call: TRBD1
cdr3_aa: CASSLSWTRGQGEHF
cdr3_nt: TGTGCCAGCAGTTTATCGTGGACACGTGGACAGGGCGAGCATTTT

v_call: TRBV5-6
clone_size: few
j_call: TRBJ1-3
d_call: .
cdr3_aa: CASSPTPGNTIYF
cdr3_nt: TGTGCCAGCAGCCCTACCCCTGGAAACACCATATATTTT

v_call: TRBV27
clone_size: .
j_call: TRBJ1-5
d_call: .
cdr3_aa: CASSLAGGNQPQHF
cdr3_nt: TGTGCCAGCAGTTTAGCGGGGGGCAATCAGCCCCAGCATTTT

v_call: TRBV10-2
clone_size: .
j_call: TRBJ2-7
d_call: TRBD1
cdr3_aa: CASRIRDRASYEQYF
cdr3_nt: TGCGCCAGCAGAATCCGGGACAGGGCCTCCTACGAGCAGTACTTC

v_call: TRBV19
clone_size: .
j_call: TRBJ1-5
d_call: .
cdr3_aa: CASKGGHYNQPQHF
cdr3_nt: TGTGCCAGTAAAGGGGGACATTACAATCAGCCCCAGCATTTT

v_call: TRBV13
clone_size: .
j_call: TRBJ2-5
d_call: TRBD2
cdr3_aa: CASSHTSGGEETQYF
cdr3_nt: TGTGCCAGCAGCCATACTAGCGGGGGAGAAGAGACCCAGTACTTC

v_call: TRBV29-1
clone_size: .
j_call: TRBJ2-5
d_call: .
cdr3_aa: CSVELIAAQETQYF
cdr3_nt: TGCAGCGTTGAATTGATAGCGGCACAAGAGACCCAGTACTTC

v_call: TRBV28
clone_size: .
j_call: TRBJ1-5
d_call: .
cdr3_aa: CASSLTVSNQPQHF
cdr3_nt: TGTGCCAGCAGCCTTACGGTTAGCAATCAGCCCCAGCATTTT

v_call: TRBV4-1
clone_size: few
j_call: TRBJ2-1
d_call: TRBD2
cdr3_aa: CASSQSAGNSYNEQFF
cdr3_nt: TGCGCCAGCAGCCAATCAGCGGGGAACTCCTACAATGAGCAGTTCTTC

v_call: TRBV7-9
clone_size: few
j_call: TRBJ1-1
d_call: .
cdr3_aa: CASSLASRGNTEAFF
cdr3_nt: TGTGCCAGCAGCTTAGCGAGCCGGGGAAACACTGAAGCTTTCTTT

v_call: TRBV4-1
clone_size: .
j_call: TRBJ2-5
d_call: .
cdr3_aa: CASSRGPQETQYF
cdr3_nt: TGCGCCAGCAGCCGGGGGCCACAAGAGACCCAGTACTTC

v_call: TRBV2
clone_size: .
j_call: TRBJ1-1
d_call: .
cdr3_aa: CASKAGLVGEAFF
cdr3_nt: TGTGCCAGCAAAGCGGGCCTAGTGGGCGAAGCTTTCTTT

v_call: TRBV9
clone_size: .
j_call: TRBJ2-5
d_call: .
cdr3_aa: CASSVDRDKETQYF
cdr3_nt: TGTGCCAGCAGCGTAGACAGGGATAAAGAGACCCAGTACTTC

v_call: TRBV21-1
clone_size: .
j_call: TRBJ1-5
d_call: .
cdr3_aa: CASSLGRRGCNQPQHF
cdr3_nt: TGTGCCAGCAGCCTGGGCCGGAGGGGTTGCAATCAGCCCCAGCATTTT

v_call: TRBV7-2
clone_size: .
j_call: TRBJ1-1
d_call: .
cdr3_aa: CASSKQGNTEAFF
cdr3_nt: TGTGCCAGCAGCAAACAGGGGAACACTGAAGCTTTCTTT

v_call: TRBV10-2
clone_size: .
j_call: TRBJ1-5
d_call: .
cdr3_aa: CASSDRVGNQPQHF
cdr3_nt: TGCGCCAGCAGTGACAGGGTTGGGAATCAGCCCCAGCATTTT

v_call: TRBV30
clone_size: .
j_call: TRBJ2-1
d_call: .
cdr3_aa: CAWSYEVGEQFF
cdr3_nt: TGTGCCTGGAGTTACGAAGTCGGTGAGCAGTTCTTC

v_call: TRBV5-1
clone_size: .
j_call: TRBJ1-2
d_call: .
cdr3_aa: CASSLRPTGRASYGYTF
cdr3_nt: TGCGCCAGCAGCCTGAGACCTACCGGCAGGGCGAGCTATGGCTACACCTTC

v_call: TRBV7-8
clone_size: .
j_call: TRBJ1-1
d_call: .
cdr3_aa: CASSTTLNPEAFF
cdr3_nt: TGTGCCAGCAGTACAACCCTGAACCCTGAAGCTTTCTTT

v_call: TRBV19
clone_size: .
j_call: TRBJ1-1
d_call: TRBD1
cdr3_aa: CASSVDRVRTEAFF
cdr3_nt: TGTGCCAGTAGTGTTGACAGGGTCAGGACTGAAGCTTTCTTT

v_call: TRBV2
clone_size: .
j_call: TRBJ2-3
d_call: .
cdr3_aa: CASSERSGSDTQYF
cdr3_nt: TGTGCCAGCAGTGAGAGGTCAGGGTCAGATACGCAGTATTTT

v_call: TRBV4-3
clone_size: .
j_call: TRBJ1-2
d_call: .
cdr3_aa: CASSQDPRGPEGYTF
cdr3_nt: TGCGCCAGCAGCCAAGATCCCAGGGGCCCGGAGGGCTACACCTTC

v_call: TRBV7-2
clone_size: .
j_call: TRBJ1-1
d_call: TRBD1
cdr3_aa: CASSFSGGRTEAFF
cdr3_nt: TGTGCCAGCAGCTTCTCAGGGGGCCGTACTGAAGCTTTCTTT

v_call: TRBV5-4
clone_size: once
j_call: TRBJ2-1
d_call: TRBD2
cdr3_aa: CASKSGGARSEQFF
cdr3_nt: TGTGCCAGCAAGTCCGGGGGGGCGAGGAGTGAGCAGTTCTTC

v_call: TRBV9
clone_size: .
j_call: TRBJ1-1
d_call: TRBD1
cdr3_aa: CASSEGQGTEAFF
cdr3_nt: TGTGCCAGCAGCGAGGGACAGGGGACTGAAGCTTTCTTT

v_call: TRBV7-6
clone_size: .
j_call: TRBJ1-2
d_call: .
cdr3_aa: CASSSGHLYGYTF
cdr3_nt: TGTGCCAGCAGCTCAGGACACCTCTATGGCTACACCTTC

v_call: TRBV5-1
clone_size: .
j_call: TRBJ2-2
d_call: .
cdr3_aa: CASRADINTGELFF
cdr3_nt: TGCGCCAGCAGGGCGGACATTAACACCGGGGAGCTGTTTTTT

v_call: TRBV6-4
clone_size: once
j_call: TRBJ1-2
d_call: .
cdr3_aa: CASSDSRRGYGYTF
cdr3_nt: TGTGCCAGCAGTGACTCGAGGAGGGGCTATGGCTACACCTTC

v_call: TRBV25-1
clone_size: many
j_call: TRBJ2-1
d_call: TRBD2
cdr3_aa: CASSDVLAEYNEQFF
cdr3_nt: TGTGCCAGCAGTGATGTGCTAGCGGAGTACAATGAGCAGTTCTTC

v_call: TRBV6-1
clone_size: many
j_call: TRBJ1-5
d_call: .
cdr3_aa: CASSPSTGYQPQHF
cdr3_nt: TGTGCCAGCAGTCCCTCGACAGGCTATCAGCCCCAGCATTTT

v_call: TRBV6-1
clone_size: .
j_call: TRBJ1-5
d_call: .
cdr3_aa: CASRQSNQPQHF
cdr3_nt: TGTGCCAGCAGGCAGAGCAATCAGCCCCAGCATTTT

v_call: TRBV25-1
clone_size: few
j_call: TRBJ2-7
d_call: TRBD1
cdr3_aa: CASSDPGTGTYEQYF
cdr3_nt: TGTGCCAGCAGTGACCCCGGGACAGGGACCTACGAGCAGTACTTC

v_call: TRBV7-2
clone_size: .
j_call: TRBJ2-7
d_call: .
cdr3_aa: CASSLELAYEQYF
cdr3_nt: TGTGCCAGCAGCTTAGAACTAGCTTACGAGCAGTACTTC

v_call: TRBV6-5
clone_size: .
j_call: TRBJ2-2
d_call: .
cdr3_aa: CASSLDRIDTGELFF
cdr3_nt: TGTGCCAGCAGCCTCGACAGGATAGACACCGGGGAGCTGTTTTTT

v_call: TRBV7-9
clone_size: .
j_call: TRBJ1-6
d_call: .
cdr3_aa: CASSGQLSSYNSPLHF
cdr3_nt: TGTGCCAGCAGCGGACAGCTGAGCTCCTATAATTCACCCCTCCACTTT

v_call: TRBV7-9
clone_size: few
j_call: TRBJ2-7
d_call: TRBD2
cdr3_aa: CASSLAGDYVYEQYF
cdr3_nt: TGTGCCAGCAGCTTAGCGGGGGACTACGTTTACGAGCAGTACTTC

v_call: TRBV6-5
clone_size: .
j_call: TRBJ2-2
d_call: TRBD2
cdr3_aa: CATMLAGGNTGELFF
cdr3_nt: TGTGCCACCATGCTAGCGGGGGGGAACACCGGGGAGCTGTTTTTT